What follows describes a single TCR beta chain. The antigen is not known. The CDR3 contains 14 residues. Germline V gene lookup returns CDR1 LGHNA and CDR2 YNFKEQ. J lost 10 bases, V lost 1 base, and 7 bases had no gene match. The sample belongs to a study of post-analysis software for immune sequencing data. Each TCR beta cDNA library carried unique molecular identifiers. MiXCR, run by TCRdb on the PCR reads, gives a single entry per CDR3 protein. This sample has roughly 600,000 distinct CDR3 sequences, with around 40% found just once. Study results and limitations: Four to six TRBV segments were more frequent in patients than controls; TRBV5-6, TRBV5-1 and TRBV20-1 belonged to this group.

Sequencing was done on a sample of blood. The chain is built from TRBV4-2 and TRBJ2-1; the match to TRBD2 covers 7 bases. The TCR sequence derives from a girl aged 5-17 years with multiple sclerosis. The DNA for the CDR3 is TGTGCCAGCAGCCAAGGGTCGGGGGGTAAGGAGCAGTTCTTC. This codes for CASSQGSGGKEQFF.